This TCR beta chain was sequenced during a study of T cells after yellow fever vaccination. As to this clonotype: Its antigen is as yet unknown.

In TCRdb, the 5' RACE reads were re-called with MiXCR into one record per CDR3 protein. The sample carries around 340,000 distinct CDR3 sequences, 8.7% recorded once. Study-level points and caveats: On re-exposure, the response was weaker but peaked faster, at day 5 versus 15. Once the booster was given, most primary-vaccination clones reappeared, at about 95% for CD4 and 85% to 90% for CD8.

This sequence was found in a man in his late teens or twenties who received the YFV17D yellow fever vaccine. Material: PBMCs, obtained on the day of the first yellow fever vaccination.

CDR3 DNA: TGCAGGGGGCTTGGTGGCACTGAAGCTTTCTTT. This encodes CRGLGGTEAFF. J is TRBJ1-1 and V is TRBV20-1, with D perhaps matching TRBD1 (5 bases). Germline V lookup: CDR1 DFQATT, CDR2 SNEGSKA (reference sequence). The CDR3 spans 11 residues.